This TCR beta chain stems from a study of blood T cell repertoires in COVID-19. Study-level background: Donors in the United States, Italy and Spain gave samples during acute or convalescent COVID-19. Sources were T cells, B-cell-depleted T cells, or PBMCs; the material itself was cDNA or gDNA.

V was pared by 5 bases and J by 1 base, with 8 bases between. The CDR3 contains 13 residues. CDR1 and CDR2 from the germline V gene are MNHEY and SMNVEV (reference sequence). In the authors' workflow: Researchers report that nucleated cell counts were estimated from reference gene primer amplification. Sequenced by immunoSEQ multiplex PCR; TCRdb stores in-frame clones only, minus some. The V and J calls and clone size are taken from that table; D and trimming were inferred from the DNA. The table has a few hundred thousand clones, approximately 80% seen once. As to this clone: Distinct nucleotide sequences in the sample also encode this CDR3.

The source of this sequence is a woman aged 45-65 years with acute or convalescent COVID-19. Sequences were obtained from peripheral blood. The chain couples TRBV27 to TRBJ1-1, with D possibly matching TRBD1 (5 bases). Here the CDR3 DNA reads TGTGCCAGCAGTCTCGGACAGAACACTGAAGCTTTCTTT. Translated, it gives CASSLGQNTEAFF.